The 5 T cell receptor beta chains given below trace back to one sample, sequenced in a study of cytomegalovirus exposure and HLA in healthy donors. The study ran its PCR with 60 Vbeta and 13 Jbeta primers. Here immunoSEQ multiplex PCR was the method, and the copy in TCRdb shows in-frame clones only, minus some. The table shows over 70,000 clones, with under 85% occurring only once. Sample: PBMCs. The receptors were gathered from a male donor in good health and CMV-seronegative.

The chain uses TRBV7-9 and TRBJ1-1, with D possibly matching TRBD1 (5 bases). The germline V and J ends were trimmed by 4 bases and 3 bases, with 9 bases remaining between them. The germline CDR1 and CDR2 sequences are SEHNR and FQNEAQ (reference sequence). This CDR3 is built from 13 residues. CDR3 sequence (DNA): TGTGCCAGCAGCTCCGGAGGGGACACTGAAGCTTTCTTT. Its translation is CASSSGGDTEAFF.

This clone was seen once. The rearrangement uses TRBV27 and TRBJ1-4; 9 bases fit TRBD1. After removal of 7 bases from V and 7 bases from J, the junction contained 13 bases not matched to a gene. Germline assignment: CDR1 MNHEY and CDR2 SMNVEV (reference sequence). The CDR3 covers 16 residues. The CDR3 DNA sequence: TGTGCCAGCACCTCATTTTTCGGGGACAGGGCTGAAAAACTGTTTTTT. This codes for CASTSFFGDRAEKLFF. The whole variable domain, remainder taken from reference TRBV27 and TRBJ1-4, is EAQVTQNPRYLITVTGKKLTVTCSQNMNHEYMSWYRQDPGLGLRQIYYSMNVEVTDKGDVPEGYKVSRKEKRNFPLILESPSPNQTSLYFCASTSFFGDRAEKLFFGSGTQLSVL.

This chain connects TRBV10-2 to TRBJ1-6; 9 positions match TRBD1. V dropped 5 bases and J dropped 5; count of bases not matched to a gene: 1. The CDR3 length is 14 residues. Germline V gives CDR1 WSHSY, CDR2 SAAADI. CDR3 DNA: TGCGCCAGCAGTCGGACAGGGGATAATTCACCCCTCCACTTT. This encodes CASSRTGDNSPLHF.

This clone turned up a few times. The genes are TRBV6-6 and TRBJ2-1, with 9 bases matching TRBD1. J lost 4 bases, V lost 7 bases, and 8 bases had no gene match. The CDR3 has 15 amino acids. Per germline, CDR1 MNHNY and CDR2 SVGAGI (reference sequence). CDR3 residues: CASTNSGTGYNEQFF. The CDR3 nucleotides read TGTGCCAGCACCAACAGCGGGACAGGGTACAATGAGCAGTTCTTC.

This clone was seen a few times. This specimen includes other DNA sequences encoding the same CDR3. The chain links TRBV2 to TRBJ2-7, with TRBD1 as a possible D gene (6 bases). CDR3 size: 13 residues. V lost 4 bases and J 1 base, leaving 8 bases between the germline ends. CDR1 and CDR2 (germline): SNHLY, FYNNEI. CDR3 protein: CASSATGSYEQYF. DNA of the CDR3: TGTGCCAGCAGTGCCACAGGGTCCTACGAGCAGTACTTC.